This paragraph reports one T cell receptor beta chain. Its antigen is unidentified. This specimen belongs to a study of OX40 agonist ivuxolimab in advanced cancers. At the level of the study: Of mixed ages from about 23 to 90 and averaging approximately 60 years, the group was just under 85% male. Study-wide findings and caveats: The average count of expanded clones was higher among CD8+ T cells than among CD4+. Not determined was the antigen specificity of the expanded peripheral T cells. Clones of CD4+ and CD8+ blood T cells grew by week 6 at doses of 0.1 to 3.0 mg/kg.

Profiling relied on immunoSEQ multiplex PCR, and the TCRdb table lists in-frame clones only, not all of them. The sample carries 100,000 to 120,000 clones, roughly nine tenths recorded once. V was pared by 5 bases and J by 6 bases, with 8 bases of the junction left unmatched. The CDR3 contains 14 residues. Germline-derived CDR1 and CDR2 are LNHDA and SQIVND (reference sequence). This receptor was obtained from an adult with an advanced solid tumor such as melanoma, head and neck, liver or kidney cancer. J is TRBJ2-7 and V is TRBV19; TRBD1 matches at 9 bases. The specimen was CD4+ or CD8+ T cells sorted from blood, collected in a trial of the OX40 agonist ivuxolimab. CDR3 loop: CASSSSGTGFEQYF. The CDR3, as DNA: TGTGCCAGTAGTTCATCCGGGACAGGGTTCGAGCAGTACTTC.